The clone carrying this T cell receptor beta chain was seen a few times. Its specificity is not known. The sample is drawn from a study of beta chain features in type 1 diabetes. CD45RO/CCR7/CD25/CD127/CD95/CD27 separated CD4+ naive, central memory, regulatory and stem cell-like memory cells by sorting. Germline values: CDR1 SGHDT, CDR2 YYEEEE. V lost 4 bases and J lost 10, with 17 bases in between. The CDR3 is 14 amino acids. Every bit of the isolated RNA underwent reverse transcription, so sequencing read expressed TCRB transcripts. The assay was immunoSEQ multiplex PCR, and TCRdb's table has in-frame clones only and misses some. Seen here are about 740,000 clones, around an eighth observed once, and the top ten hold 0.02% to 0.025%. Study-level findings and limits: Significant though moderate, a shortening of TCRB CDR3s appeared in all four CD4+ subsets of Type 1 diabetes patients.

The sequencing input was naive CD4+ T cells from blood. The receptor comes from a young man with type 1 diabetes. The chain carries TRBV5-6 and TRBJ1-4; a weak D match, TRBD1 (5 bases). CDR3 sequence: CASSPGHDGGKLFF. The CDR3 bases are TGTGCCAGCAGCCCCGGACACGACGGGGGAAAACTGTTTTTT.